The 4 T cell receptor beta chains reported below all come from one sample, sequenced in a study of blood T cell repertoires in COVID-19. Generated by immunoSEQ multiplex PCR, the TCRdb table keeps only in-frame clones and is missing some. Of roughly 170,000 clones listed, roughly 80% were seen once; the top ten hold about 5%. Sequenced: PBMCs or T cells enriched from blood (not recorded which). The receptors here all came from a woman aged 40 to 50 with acute COVID-19.

The V gene is TRBV28, the J gene TRBJ1-4, with D possibly being TRBD1 (5 bases). Germline V gives CDR1 MDHEN, CDR2 SYDVKM. Trimming stripped 10 bases from V and 2 bases from J, with 17 bases between. The CDR3 is 15 amino acids. The CDR3 nucleotides read TGTGCCACAGTAGTGGGGGGTTCGACTAATGAAAAACTGTTTTTT. Protein: CATVVGGSTNEKLFF.

This chain joins TRBV7-2 and TRBJ2-1, with D perhaps matching TRBD2 (6 bases). V lost 3 bases and J lost 10, with 16 bases in between. CDR1 and CDR2 from the germline V gene are SGHTA and FQGNSA. The CDR3 length is 14 residues. The DNA for the CDR3 is TGTGCCAGCAGCTTTAGCGGCTCCAAGGGAGAGCAGTTCTTC. Its protein is CASSFSGSKGEQFF. Based on the CDR3 plus reference TRBV7-2 and TRBJ2-1, the full variable domain is GAGVSQSPSNKVTEKGKDVELRCDPISGHTALYWYRQSLGQGLEFLIYFQGNSAPDKSGLPSDRFSAERTGGSVSTLTIQRTQQEDSAVYLCASSFSGSKGEQFFGPGTRLTVL.

This sequence joins TRBV10-2 and TRBJ1-2; 12 positions match TRBD1. CDR1 and CDR2 (germline): WSHSY, SAAADI. The length of the CDR3 is 16 residues. Trimming removed 2 bases from V and 6 bases from J; junction bases left unmatched: 7. The CDR3 region has the DNA TGCGCCAGCAGTGAGCTGGGGACAGGGGGCGGGCATGGCTACACCTTC. Amino acids: CASSELGTGGGHGYTF.

The chain recombines TRBV12-3 or TRBV12-4 with TRBJ1-2, with D uncertain. CDR3 length: 12 amino acids. The V and J ends lost 6 bases and 11 bases respectively, with 16 bases between them. The CDR3 nucleotides are TGTGCCAGCAGCTATACATCCCAGGCATACACCTTC. It translates to CASSYTSQAYTF.